The T cell receptor beta chain described here comes from a study of regulatory T cells in long-lasting Graves disease. Study-wide findings and caveats: Persistent Graves' patients possessed reduced TCR diversity relative to recently diagnosed ones.

The authors built TCR beta libraries using iRepertoire HTBI primers and Arm-PCR of CDR3 regions. Per the original methods: Identification of gene segments yielded 60 to 80 TRBV and 13 to 15 TRBJ across samples. Via MiXCR, TCRdb re-called the multiplex PCR reads, giving one row per CDR3 protein. TCRdb's processing, not the study's, gives the V and J calls here. Among over 650,000 distinct CDR3 sequences listed, roughly 30% were seen once. Time point noted: persistent/refractory GD, antithyroid drugs over 5 years with positive TRAb. Preparation of the TCR library used RNA extracted from PBMCs. Remarks on this clonotype: The antigen is undetermined.

The material was peripheral blood mononuclear cells (PBMCs), obtained when the disease was refractory, from a patient treated with antithyroid drugs. The source is a female donor with Graves disease.

The CDR3 nucleotides are TGCGCCAGCAGCTTGGCAGGGTACGGAGCTTTCTTT. This encodes CASSLAGYGAFF. This chain joins TRBV5-1 and TRBJ1-1; weak D call: TRBD1 (5 bases). Germline CDR1 and CDR2: SGHRS and YFSETQ. The CDR3 has 12 amino acids. Trimming took 0 bases from V and 10 from J, leaving 10 bases between them.